Presented here are 8 T cell receptor beta chains from one specimen sequenced in a study of vaccination and CD4 T cells after COVID-19. No antigen is known for these receptors. The treatment: approximately nine-day PBMC culture with coronavirus spike peptide pools or control peptides (ViraFEST assay). The assay that was used to sequence DNA from cultured CD4+ T cells was the Oncomine TCR Beta short-read assay. TCRdb ran MiXCR on the PCR reads and lists one entry per CDR3 protein. The top ten hold 16% of the sample, which has about 20,000 distinct CDR3 sequences, 45% to 70% seen once. Sequencing input: CD4+ T cells from blood, cultured in vitro. The origin of the receptors is a human donor who had recovered from COVID-19.

CDR3 in DNA: TGTGCCAGCAGCTTTCAGGGGAACACTGAAGCTTTCTTT. Amino acids: CASSFQGNTEAFF. J is TRBJ1-1 and V is TRBV7-9; maybe TRBD1 (5 bases). The CDR3 runs 13 residues. From germline, CDR1 is SEHNR and CDR2 FQNEAQ (reference sequence). The V end was cut by 3 bases, the J end by 1 base, with 6 bases between.

CDR3 loop: CAISESAGVDTQYF. The CDR3 coding sequence is TGTGCCATCAGTGAAAGCGCGGGGGTAGATACGCAGTATTTT. V and J are TRBV10-3 and TRBJ2-3; TRBD2 matches at 7 bases. The CDR3 length is 14 residues. CDR1 is ENHRY, CDR2 SYGVKD, per germline. Trimming cost V 3 bases and J 5 bases; bases outside gene matches: 5.

This clonotype was detected once. This sequence joins TRBV6-1 and TRBJ2-3; the match to TRBD2 covers 9 bases. Per germline, CDR1 MNHNS and CDR2 SASEGT. V lost 6 bases, J lost 2 bases, and 6 bases stayed unmatched. CDR3 length equals 15 residues. CDR3 DNA: TGTGCCAGCAGCCTGCGGGGGGGGACCACAGATACGCAGTATTTT. Protein: CASSLRGGTTDTQYF.

This clonotype was detected only a few times. This chain uses TRBV7-9 with TRBJ2-7; 8 bases line up with TRBD1. CDR3 length equals 14 residues. CDR1 is SEHNR, CDR2 FQNEAQ, per germline (reference sequence). Unmatched junction bases numbered 6, after V lost 3 bases and J lost 5 bases. DNA of the CDR3: TGTGCCAGCAGCTTCTGGACAGGGACCAACGAGCAGTACTTC. Translating it yields CASSFWTGTNEQYF.

The chain combines TRBV18 with TRBJ2-5, with 8 bases that match TRBD2. Germline CDR1 and CDR2: KGHSH and LQKENI. The CDR3 extends over 14 amino acids. The junction had 7 bases not matched to a gene; V was cut back by 6 bases and J by 4 bases. CDR3 protein: CASSLGGASETQYF. CDR3 DNA: TGTGCCAGCTCCCTCGGGGGGGCCTCAGAGACCCAGTACTTC. Drawing the rest from reference TRBV18 and TRBJ2-5, the complete variable domain is NAGVMQNPRHLVRRRGQEARLRCSPMKGHSHVYWYRQLPEEGLKFMVYLQKENIIDESGMPKERFSAEFPKEGPSILRIQQVVRGDSAAYFCASSLGGASETQYFGPGTRLLVL.

The gene calls are TRBV7-9 and TRBJ1-6; D is undetermined. CDR1 and CDR2 (germline): SEHNR, FQNEAQ (reference sequence). The CDR3 loop spans 14 amino acids. With 1 base removed from V and 8 bases from J, the gap between germline ends came to 9 bases. The CDR3 region has the DNA TGTGCCAGCAGCTTAGAGGCCAGCCATTCACCCCTCCACTTT. It translates to CASSLEASHSPLHF.

This clonotype showed up just a few times. This rearrangement joins TRBV6-2 or TRBV6-3 to TRBJ1-2, with a weak D call TRBD1 (5 bases). Trimming stripped 0 bases from V and 9 bases from J, with 11 bases between. The germline gives CDR1 MNHEY, CDR2 SVGEGT. This CDR3 region has 13 residues. CDR3 nucleotides: TGTGCCAGCAGTTACTCTTCCAGGGAACGCTACACCTTC. Its protein product is CASSYSSRERYTF.

The V and J genes are TRBV18 and TRBJ2-7, with D possibly being TRBD1 or TRBD2 (5 bases each). V shed 3 bases and J shed 3 bases, with 18 bases lying between them. The V gene's germline CDR1 is KGHSH and CDR2 LQKENI. The length of the CDR3 is 16 residues. In nucleotides, the CDR3 is TGTGCCAGCTCACCCCCGGGACGCCAGACCGTCTACGAGCAGTACTTC. This translates into CASSPPGRQTVYEQYF.